These 31 T cell receptor beta chains originate from one sample sequenced in a study of shared clonotypes between healthy human individuals. Data came from immunoSEQ multiplex PCR; TCRdb stores just in-frame clones and leaves some out. The repertoire holds under 2.5 million clones, with around 92% as singletons. Sequences were obtained from naive CD4+ T cells from PBMCs. Subset in this sample: CD45RA+ positively selected. These receptors all stem from a man between 18 and 35 years old in good health. Some clones in this sample may be carry-over from other donors' samples.

This clone appeared a single time. The chain is built from TRBV6-1 and TRBJ1-5; unclear D gene. The V gene lost 7 bases and the J gene lost 3 bases, with 13 bases spanning the gap. This CDR3 has 14 amino acids. Germline V gives CDR1 MNHNS, CDR2 SASEGT. The CDR3 here is CASTDVGVNQPQHF. The CDR3 DNA sequence: TGTGCCAGCACCGACGTCGGGGTCAATCAGCCCCAGCATTTT.

The chain joins TRBV4-1 to TRBJ2-7; TRBD2 agrees at 9 bases. The CDR3 is 16 amino acids. V shed 1 base, J shed 4 bases, and the junction held 8 bases outside the gene matches. In germline, CDR1 is MGHRA, CDR2 YSYEKL. The CDR3 sequence: CASSQVDAGGPYEQYF. Here the CDR3 DNA reads TGCGCCAGCAGCCAAGTGGATGCGGGAGGGCCATACGAGCAGTACTTC.

This clone has a single count. The chain recombines TRBV5-1 with TRBJ1-4; 8 positions agree with TRBD1. The germline CDR1 and CDR2 sequences are SGHRS and YFSETQ. V trimming: 3 bases; J trimming: 4 bases; junction bases outside the gene matches: 11. This CDR3 is built from 17 residues. The CDR3 region has the DNA TGCGCCAGCAGCTCACAAGGACAGGGTCCCAGTAATGAAAAACTGTTTTTT. This encodes CASSSQGQGPSNEKLFF.

The chain has TRBV4-1 and TRBJ1-2; TRBD1 aligns across 8 bases. The CDR3 length is 18 residues. CDR1 and CDR2 (germline): MGHRA, YSYEKL. Trimming cost V 3 bases and J 4 bases; bases outside gene matches: 16. The CDR3 DNA reads TGCGCCAGCAGCCATGGTGGGCCTTCAAGGACAGGGTCCTATGGCTACACCTTC. Translation gives CASSHGGPSRTGSYGYTF.

This clone showed up just once. The rearrangement links TRBV30 to TRBJ2-5; 7 nucleotides align to TRBD1. Germline CDR1 is GTSNPN and CDR2 is SVGIG (reference sequence). Trimming took 0 bases from V and 2 from J; bases not matched to a gene: 9. The CDR3 has 16 residues. The CDR3 nucleotides read TGTGCCTGGAGTGTAGGTTCAGGGGGTGGACAAGAGACCCAGTACTTC. The encoded protein is CAWSVGSGGGQETQYF.

In its sample, this clone was seen once. The gene calls are TRBV28 and TRBJ1-2; TRBD1 matches 8 bases. This CDR3 region has 14 residues. Germline V gives CDR1 MDHEN, CDR2 SYDVKM. J was trimmed by 9 bases and V by 2 bases; bases with no gene match: 8. The CDR3 spells CASSLPRTGTSYTF. Here the CDR3 DNA reads TGTGCCAGCAGTTTACCCCGGACAGGGACGAGCTACACCTTC.

Regarding this clone: Other DNA sequences from this sample encode an identical CDR3 as well. The chain has TRBV7-9 and TRBJ1-2; D gene uncertain. Trimming shortened V by 1 base and J by 0 bases, and 9 bases separated the two germline ends. CDR1 and CDR2 from the germline V gene are SEHNR and FQNEAQ (reference sequence). The CDR3 loop spans 15 amino acids. The DNA of the CDR3 is TGTGCCAGCAGCTTAGGACGGGTAACTAACTATGGCTACACCTTC. Protein: CASSLGRVTNYGYTF.

Concerning this clone: Other DNA sequences within the sample encode an identical CDR3. The chain is built from TRBV7-9 and TRBJ2-5; D is unresolved. Germline CDR1 reads SEHNR; CDR2 reads FQNEAQ (reference sequence). This CDR3 comprises 12 residues. Deletions cut 2 bases from V and 4 bases from J, with 5 bases between. The CDR3 DNA is TGTGCCAGCAGCTTATTCCCAGAGACCCAGTACTTC. Translating it yields CASSLFPETQYF. Combining the CDR3 with reference TRBV7-9 and TRBJ2-5 gives the whole variable domain DTGVSQNPRHKITKRGQNVTFRCDPISEHNRLYWYRQTLGQGPEFLTYFQNEAQLEKSRLLSDRFSAERPKGSFSTLEIQRTEQGDSAMYLCASSLFPETQYFGPGTRLLVL.

Here the CDR3 reads CASRGQREDYNEQFF. CDR3 DNA: TGTGCCAGCAGGGGGCAGCGGGAGGACTACAATGAGCAGTTCTTC. The rearrangement joins TRBV11-2 to TRBJ2-1; TRBD2 agrees at 9 bases. The CDR3 spans 15 residues. CDR1 and CDR2 from the germline V gene are SGHAT and FQNNGV. The V segment lost 6 bases and the J segment 3 bases; nucleotides outside the gene matches: 6. Supplemented by reference TRBV11-2 and TRBJ2-1, the full variable domain reads EAGVAQSPRYKIIEKRQSVAFWCNPISGHATLYWYQQILGQGPKLLIQFQNNGVVDDSQLPKDRFSAERLKGVDSTLKIQPAKLEDSAVYLCASRGQREDYNEQFFGPGTRLTVL.

This chain links TRBV2 with TRBJ1-5, with a possible D match to TRBD1 (6 bases). CDR1 SNHLY and CDR2 FYNNEI come from the germline V gene. This CDR3 is built from 17 residues. The V end lost 4 bases, the J end lost 1 base, and 17 bases lay between the germline ends. CDR3 in amino acids: CASSAGWGRGSNQPQHF. The CDR3 DNA reads as TGTGCCAGCAGTGCGGGGTGGGGCAGGGGAAGCAATCAGCCCCAGCATTTT.

The chain uses TRBV28 and TRBJ2-5, with 8 bases that match TRBD2. CDR3 length: 15 residues. The junction had 11 bases not matched to a gene; V was cut back by 5 bases and J by 6 bases. Germline lookup yields CDR1 MDHEN and CDR2 SYDVKM. Here the CDR3 reads CASSEPGLVGKTQYF. CDR3 bases: TGTGCCAGCAGTGAGCCGGGACTAGTGGGAAAGACCCAGTACTTC.

The chain recombines TRBV29-1 with TRBJ2-1; 7 bases are a match to TRBD1. CDR3 size: 15 residues. The germline gives CDR1 SQVTM, CDR2 ANQGSEA. J gave up 7 bases and V 4 bases, and 13 bases lay outside the gene matches. CDR3 residues: CSVAPRQGLRNEQFF. The DNA of the CDR3 is TGCAGCGTTGCCCCCAGACAGGGCCTACGGAATGAGCAGTTCTTC.

The chain recombines TRBV2 with TRBJ1-3; 7 nucleotides match TRBD1. Trimming took 5 bases from V and 0 from J; bases not matched to a gene: 4. The CDR3 consists of 15 residues. CDR1 is SNHLY, CDR2 FYNNEI, per germline. The CDR3 protein is CASSQTGTSGNTIYF. The CDR3 DNA is TGTGCCAGCAGTCAGACAGGGACCTCTGGAAACACCATATATTTT.

The rearrangement links TRBV7-3 to TRBJ2-1, with 10 bases matching TRBD1. The CDR3 is 16 residues long. V dropped 6 bases and J dropped 5; count of bases not matched to a gene: 10. Per germline, CDR1 SGHTA and CDR2 FQGTGA. The CDR3 DNA reads TGTGCCAGCAGTCCCCACGGGACAGGGGCTCACAATGAGCAGTTCTTC. This translates into CASSPHGTGAHNEQFF.

V is TRBV19 and J is TRBJ1-4, with 9 bases fitting TRBD1. Germline lookup yields CDR1 LNHDA and CDR2 SQIVND (reference sequence). This CDR3 is built from 17 residues. The trim removed 3 bases at V and 1 base at J, leaving 6 bases unmatched. The CDR3 reads CASSMGQGSGTNEKLFF. CDR3 nucleotides: TGTGCCAGTAGTATGGGACAGGGTAGCGGAACTAATGAAAAACTGTTTTTT.

The rearrangement links TRBV6-1 to TRBJ2-7, with D unresolved. Between the trimmed V and J ends, which lost 7 bases and 0 bases, there was a span of 7 bases. Germline CDR1 and CDR2: MNHNS and SASEGT. This CDR3 has 12 residues. CDR3 coding DNA: TGTGCCAGCACTGAGACCTCCTACGAGCAGTACTTC. It translates to CASTETSYEQYF.

This clone was seen just once. This sequence joins TRBV5-1 and TRBJ1-1; D is ambiguous. Germline V lookup: CDR1 SGHRS, CDR2 YFSETQ. Trimming removed 6 bases at V and 1 base at J, with 13 bases between. This CDR3 comprises 14 residues. CDR3 region: CASKSLGENTEAFF. The DNA of the CDR3 is TGCGCCAGCAAATCCCTCGGGGAGAACACTGAAGCTTTCTTT.

This chain joins TRBV4-3 and TRBJ1-2; no clear D. With 3 bases removed from V and 7 bases from J, the gap between germline ends came to 9 bases. The CDR3 contains 12 residues. Germline CDR1 and CDR2: LGHNA and YSLEER. CDR3 region: CASSHRGLGYTF. Written as DNA, the CDR3 is TGCGCCAGCAGCCATCGTGGGCTTGGCTACACCTTC.

The chain joins TRBV7-2 to TRBJ2-1, with 9 bases identical to TRBD2. The CDR3 is 14 residues long. After removal of 5 bases from V and 6 bases from J, the junction contained 5 bases not matched to a gene. CDR1 SGHTA and CDR2 FQGNSA come from the germline V gene. CDR3 nucleotides: TGTGCCAGCAGCCTTAGCGGGAGTGCCAATGAGCAGTTCTTC. Translating it yields CASSLSGSANEQFF.

V and J are TRBV5-4 and TRBJ2-7, with D possibly TRBD2 on 6 matching bases. CDR1 is SGHNT and CDR2 is YYREEE in the germline V gene (reference sequence). The CDR3 is made up of 16 amino acids. The germline V and J ends were trimmed by 4 bases and 3 bases, with 20 bases remaining between them. The CDR3 spells CASSQSSGGLNYEQYF. Here the CDR3 DNA reads TGTGCCAGCAGCCAAAGCTCGGGCGGACTAAACTACGAGCAGTACTTC.

This rearrangement joins TRBV4-2 to TRBJ2-3; 7 bases fit TRBD2. Losses at the gene ends were 0 bases for V and 4 bases for J; bases not matched to a gene: 10. The CDR3 is 17 residues long. In germline, CDR1 is LGHNA, CDR2 YNFKEQ. CDR3 sequence: CASSQDLGGRGADTQYF. DNA for the CDR3: TGTGCCAGCAGCCAAGATCTAGGCGGGAGAGGGGCAGATACGCAGTATTTT.

For this clone: Different DNA sequences within this sample yield the same CDR3. The chain has TRBV7-9 and TRBJ1-1; D unclear. Trimming shortened V by 0 bases and J by 8 bases, and 10 bases separated the two germline ends. CDR3 length equals 13 residues. Germline V gene data show CDR1 as SEHNR and CDR2 as FQNEAQ (reference sequence). CDR3 in amino acids: CASSLAWESEAFF. The CDR3 DNA follows: TGTGCCAGCAGCTTAGCTTGGGAGTCGGAAGCTTTCTTT.

The gene calls are TRBV4-1 and TRBJ1-6, with 7 positions matching TRBD1. The J segment lost 7 bases and the V segment lost 3 bases, leaving 12 bases of the junction unmatched. CDR3 length equals 17 residues. Looked up from germline, CDR1 is MGHRA and CDR2 is YSYEKL. DNA of the CDR3: TGCGCCAGCAGCCAGACCACTTCGACAGGGCTCAATTCACCCCTCCACTTT. Translated, it gives CASSQTTSTGLNSPLHF.

The V gene is TRBV28, the J gene TRBJ1-4, with D uncertain. Per the germline V gene, CDR1 is MDHEN and CDR2 is SYDVKM. CDR3 length: 17 residues. The V gene lost 2 bases and the J gene lost 3 bases, with 16 bases spanning the gap. CDR3 sequence reads: CASSLGSQGRANEKLFF. CDR3 bases: TGTGCCAGCAGTTTAGGGTCCCAAGGGCGGGCTAATGAAAAACTGTTTTTT.

This clone has a handful of counts. The chain has TRBV7-2 and TRBJ1-5; D is ambiguous. The V end lost 6 bases, the J end lost 6 bases, and 12 bases lay between the germline ends. The CDR3 runs to 13 residues. Germline CDR1 and CDR2: SGHTA and FQGNSA. The chain's CDR3 is CASSSEWSQPQHF. The CDR3 DNA is TGTGCCAGCAGTTCAGAGTGGAGTCAGCCCCAGCATTTT.

On this clone: The sample holds other DNA sequences that translate to the same CDR3. J is TRBJ2-3 and V is TRBV11-2; D gene uncertain. V gave up 3 bases and J gave up 6 bases, with 4 bases separating them. Germline V gene data show CDR1 as SGHAT and CDR2 as FQNNGV. The CDR3 has 11 amino acids. Written as DNA, the CDR3 is TGTGCCAGCAGCTTCAGGGATACGCAGTATTTT. This sequence encodes CASSFRDTQYF.

The CDR3 bases are TGTGCCAGCAGCTTAAGGCGGGACTTATCCTACGAGCAGTACTTC. Its translation is CASSLRRDLSYEQYF. The V gene is TRBV5-4, the J gene TRBJ2-7, with D possibly being TRBD2 (6 bases). Germline V gene lookup returns CDR1 SGHNT and CDR2 YYREEE (reference sequence). CDR3 length equals 15 residues. With 2 bases removed from V and 1 base from J, the gap between germline ends came to 13 bases. Looking up the rest from reference TRBV5-4 and TRBJ2-7 gives the full variable domain: ETGVTQSPTHLIKTRGQQVTLRCSSQSGHNTVSWYQQALGQGPQFIFQYYREEENGRGNFPPRFSGLQFPNYSSELNVNALELDDSALYLCASSLRRDLSYEQYFGPGTRLTVT.

The chain links TRBV29-1 to TRBJ1-2; no definite D call. This CDR3 comprises 16 residues. Trimming removed 2 bases at V and 6 bases at J, with 22 bases between. Per germline, CDR1 SQVTM and CDR2 ANQGSEA. The CDR3 sequence is CSVERRTEGIENGYTF. The CDR3 DNA follows: TGCAGCGTTGAAAGACGGACGGAAGGAATAGAGAATGGCTACACCTTC.

This rearrangement joins TRBV7-8 to TRBJ1-1, with 9 bases matching TRBD1. CDR1 SGHVS and CDR2 FQNEAQ come from the germline V gene. The CDR3 sequence is 14 residues long. V lost 4 bases, J lost 9 bases, and 9 bases stayed unmatched. CDR3: CASSSAPGQGKAFF. The CDR3 DNA follows: TGTGCCAGCAGCTCCGCTCCGGGACAGGGAAAAGCTTTCTTT. The full variable domain, with the rest looked up from reference TRBV7-8 and TRBJ1-1, is GAGVSQSPRYKVAKRGQDVALRCDPISGHVSLFWYQQALGQGPEFLTYFQNEAQLDKSGLPSDRFFAERPEGSVSTLKIQRTQQEDSAVYLCASSSAPGQGKAFFGQGTRLTVV.

V gene TRBV19 combines with J gene TRBJ1-5; D is ambiguous. With 5 bases removed from V and 0 bases from J, the gap between germline ends came to 8 bases. Germline assignment: CDR1 LNHDA and CDR2 SQIVND (reference sequence). The CDR3 length is 14 residues. CDR3 DNA: TGTGCCAGTAGTCCTGGATTTAGCAATCAGCCCCAGCATTTT. Translation: CASSPGFSNQPQHF.

The rearrangement links TRBV28 to TRBJ2-1; no definite D call. CDR1 is MDHEN, CDR2 SYDVKM, per germline. Trimming removed 6 bases at V and 0 bases at J, with 9 bases between. This CDR3 has 14 residues. The CDR3 region is CASRLRSSYNEQFF. The CDR3 DNA follows: TGTGCCAGCAGATTGAGGAGCTCCTACAATGAGCAGTTCTTC.